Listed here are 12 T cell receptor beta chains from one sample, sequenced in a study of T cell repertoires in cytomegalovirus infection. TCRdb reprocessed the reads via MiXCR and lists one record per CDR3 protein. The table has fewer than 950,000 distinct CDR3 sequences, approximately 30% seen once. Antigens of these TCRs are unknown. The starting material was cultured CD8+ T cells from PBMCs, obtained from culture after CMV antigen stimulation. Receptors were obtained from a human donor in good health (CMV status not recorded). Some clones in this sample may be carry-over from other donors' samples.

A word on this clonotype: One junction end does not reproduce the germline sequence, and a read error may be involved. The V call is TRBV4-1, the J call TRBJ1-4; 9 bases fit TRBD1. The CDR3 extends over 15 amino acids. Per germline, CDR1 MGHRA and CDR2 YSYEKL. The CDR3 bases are TGTACCAGCAGCCTTCGGACAGGGGCAGAAGAAAAACTGTTTTTT. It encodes CTSSLRTGAEEKLFF.

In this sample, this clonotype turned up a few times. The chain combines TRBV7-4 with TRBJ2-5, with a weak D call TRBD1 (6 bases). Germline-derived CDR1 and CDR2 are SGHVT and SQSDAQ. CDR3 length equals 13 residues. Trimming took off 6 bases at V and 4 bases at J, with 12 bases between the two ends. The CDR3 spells CASRLDSRETQYF. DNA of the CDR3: TGTGCCAGCAGACTGGACAGCAGAGAGACCCAGTACTTC.

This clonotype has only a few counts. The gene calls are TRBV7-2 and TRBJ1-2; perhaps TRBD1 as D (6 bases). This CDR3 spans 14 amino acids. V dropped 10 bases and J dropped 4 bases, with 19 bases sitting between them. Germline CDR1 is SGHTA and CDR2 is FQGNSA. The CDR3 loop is CANSLQGALYGYTF. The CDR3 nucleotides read TGTGCCAACAGTCTACAGGGAGCCCTCTATGGCTACACCTTC.

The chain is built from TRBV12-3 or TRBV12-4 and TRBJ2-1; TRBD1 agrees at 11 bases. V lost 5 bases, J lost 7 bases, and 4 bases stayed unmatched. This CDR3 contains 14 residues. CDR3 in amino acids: CASSIRDRGNEQFF. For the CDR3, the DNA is TGTGCCAGCAGTATACGGGACAGGGGGAATGAGCAGTTCTTC.

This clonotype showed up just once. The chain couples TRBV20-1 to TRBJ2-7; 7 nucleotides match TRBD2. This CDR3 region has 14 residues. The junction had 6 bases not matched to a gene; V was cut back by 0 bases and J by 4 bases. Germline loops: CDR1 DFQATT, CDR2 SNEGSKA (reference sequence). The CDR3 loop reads CSARDGEGGYEQYV. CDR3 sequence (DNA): TGCAGTGCTAGAGATGGCGAGGGAGGGTACGAGCAGTACGTC.

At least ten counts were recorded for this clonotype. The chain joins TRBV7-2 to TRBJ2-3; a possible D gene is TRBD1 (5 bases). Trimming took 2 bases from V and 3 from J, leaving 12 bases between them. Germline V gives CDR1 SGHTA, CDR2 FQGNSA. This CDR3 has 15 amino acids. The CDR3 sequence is CASSLFPRQTDTQYF. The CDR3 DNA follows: TGTGCCAGCAGCTTATTCCCTAGACAGACAGATACGCAGTATTTT.

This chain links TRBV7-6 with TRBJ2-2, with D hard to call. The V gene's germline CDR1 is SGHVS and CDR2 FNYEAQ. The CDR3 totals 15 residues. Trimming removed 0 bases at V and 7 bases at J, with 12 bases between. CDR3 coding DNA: TGTGCCAGCAGCTTAGCGCACCTACCCGGCGGGGAGCTGTTTTTT. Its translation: CASSLAHLPGGELFF. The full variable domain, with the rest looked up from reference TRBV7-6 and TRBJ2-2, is GAGVSQSPRYKVTKRGQDVALRCDPISGHVSLYWYRQALGQGPEFLTYFNYEAQQDKSGLPNDRFSAERPEGSISTLTIQRTEQRDSAMYRCASSLAHLPGGELFFGEGSRLTVL.

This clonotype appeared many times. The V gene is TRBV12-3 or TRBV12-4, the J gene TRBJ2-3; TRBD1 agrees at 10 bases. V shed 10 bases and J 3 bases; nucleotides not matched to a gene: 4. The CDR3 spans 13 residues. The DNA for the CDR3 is TGTGCCACCCGGACAGGGGGAACAGATACGCAGTATTTT. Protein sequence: CATRTGGTDTQYF.

The CDR3 spells CSVESREPYEQYF. The CDR3 bases are TGCAGCGTTGAATCCAGGGAACCCTACGAGCAGTACTTC. The V and J genes are TRBV29-1 and TRBJ2-7; D is possibly TRBD1 (5 bases). Germline CDR1 is SQVTM and CDR2 is ANQGSEA. V dropped 2 bases and J dropped 2 bases, with 10 bases sitting between them. The CDR3 runs to 13 residues.

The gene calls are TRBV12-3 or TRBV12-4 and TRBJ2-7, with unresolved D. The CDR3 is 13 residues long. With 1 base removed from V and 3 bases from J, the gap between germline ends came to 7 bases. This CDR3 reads CASSLVGFYEQYV. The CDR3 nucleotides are TGTGCCAGCAGTTTAGTCGGCTTCTACGAGCAGTACGTC.

CDR3: CATSPRGREGEKLFF. The CDR3 DNA follows: TGTGCCACCAGCCCTAGGGGCAGGGAAGGAGAAAAACTGTTTTTT. The chain is built from TRBV15 and TRBJ1-4; possibly TRBD1 for D (5 bases). The CDR3 length is 15 residues. V was trimmed by 5 bases and J by 8 bases, leaving 18 bases between them. Germline CDR1 LNHNV, CDR2 YYDKDF (reference sequence).

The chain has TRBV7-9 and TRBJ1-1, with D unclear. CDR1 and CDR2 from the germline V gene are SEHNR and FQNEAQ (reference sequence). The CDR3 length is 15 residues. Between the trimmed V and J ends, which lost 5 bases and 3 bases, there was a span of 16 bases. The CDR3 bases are TGTGCCAGCAGCGCAGAGACAAGGTGGGACACTGAAGCTTTCTTT. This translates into CASSAETRWDTEAFF.